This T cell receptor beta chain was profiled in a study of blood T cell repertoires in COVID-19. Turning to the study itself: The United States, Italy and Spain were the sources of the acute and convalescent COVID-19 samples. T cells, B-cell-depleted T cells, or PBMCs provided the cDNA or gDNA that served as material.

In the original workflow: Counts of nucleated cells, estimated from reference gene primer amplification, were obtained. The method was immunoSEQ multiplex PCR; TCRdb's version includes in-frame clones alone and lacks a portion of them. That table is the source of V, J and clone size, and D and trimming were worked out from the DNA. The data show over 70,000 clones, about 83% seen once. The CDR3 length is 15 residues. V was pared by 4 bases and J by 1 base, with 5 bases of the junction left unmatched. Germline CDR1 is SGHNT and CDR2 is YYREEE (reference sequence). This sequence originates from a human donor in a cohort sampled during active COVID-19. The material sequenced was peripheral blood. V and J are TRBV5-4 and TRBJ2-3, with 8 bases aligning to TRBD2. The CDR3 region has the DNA TGTGCCAGCAGCCTGACTAGCGATGGCACAGATACGCAGTATTTT. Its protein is CASSLTSDGTDTQYF.